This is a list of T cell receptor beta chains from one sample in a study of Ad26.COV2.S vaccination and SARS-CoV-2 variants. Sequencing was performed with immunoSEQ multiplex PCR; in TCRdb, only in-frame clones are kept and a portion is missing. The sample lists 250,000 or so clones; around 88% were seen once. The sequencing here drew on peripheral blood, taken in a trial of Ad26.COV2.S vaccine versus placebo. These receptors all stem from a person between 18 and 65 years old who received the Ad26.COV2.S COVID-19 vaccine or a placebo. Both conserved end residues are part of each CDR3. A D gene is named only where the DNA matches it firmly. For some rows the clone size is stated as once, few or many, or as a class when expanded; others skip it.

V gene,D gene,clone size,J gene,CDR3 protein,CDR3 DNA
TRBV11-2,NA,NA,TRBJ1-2,CASSLDSWLGYTF,TGTGCCAGCAGCTTAGATAGCTGGCTAGGCTACACCTTC
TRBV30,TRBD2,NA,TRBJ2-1,CAWSVPSASGRVEQFF,TGTGCCTGGAGTGTACCCTCCGCTAGCGGGAGGGTTGAGCAGTTCTTC
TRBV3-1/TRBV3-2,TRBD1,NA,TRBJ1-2,CASSPQTGYGYTF,TGTGCCAGCAGCCCCCAGACAGGGTATGGCTACACCTTC
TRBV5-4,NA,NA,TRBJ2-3,CAMRGLTDTQYF,TGTGCCATGCGGGGCCTCACAGATACGCAGTATTTT
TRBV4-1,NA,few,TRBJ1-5,CASSQGVQGLRREPQHF,TGCGCCAGCAGCCAAGGGGTGCAGGGACTGCGCCGCGAGCCCCAGCATTTT
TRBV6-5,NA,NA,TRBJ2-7,CASSSTGPYEQYF,TGTGCCAGCAGCTCGACAGGACCCTACGAGCAGTACTTC
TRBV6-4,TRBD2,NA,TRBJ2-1,CASSDSASGSYNEQFF,TGTGCCAGCAGTGACTCGGCTAGCGGATCCTACAATGAGCAGTTCTTC
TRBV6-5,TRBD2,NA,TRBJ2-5,CASSPSGGGTQYF,TGTGCCAGCAGTCCGAGCGGGGGAGGAACCCAGTACTTC
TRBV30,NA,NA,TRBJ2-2,CAWSGGRQVYGELFF,TGTGCCTGGAGTGGAGGGAGACAGGTTTACGGGGAGCTGTTTTTT
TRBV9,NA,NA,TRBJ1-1,CASTTGPDTEAFF,TGTGCCAGCACCACAGGTCCGGACACTGAAGCTTTCTTT
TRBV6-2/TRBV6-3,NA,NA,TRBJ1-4,CASSYAGATNEKLFF,TGTGCCAGCAGTTACGCGGGGGCGACTAATGAAAAACTGTTTTTT
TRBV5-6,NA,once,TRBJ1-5,CASSLATGLNQPQHF,TGTGCCAGCAGCTTGGCTACAGGGCTTAATCAGCCCCAGCATTTT
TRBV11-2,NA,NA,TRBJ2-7,CASSSPGGASSAYEQYF,TGTGCCAGCAGCTCTCCTGGGGGAGCTTCGAGCGCCTACGAGCAGTACTTC
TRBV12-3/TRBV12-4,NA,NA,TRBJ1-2,CASSLIPGDGYTF,TGTGCCAGCAGTTTAATTCCAGGGGATGGCTACACCTTC
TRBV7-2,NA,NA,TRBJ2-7,CASSPRVGSSYEQYF,TGTGCCAGCAGCCCGAGGGTGGGGAGCTCCTACGAGCAGTACTTC
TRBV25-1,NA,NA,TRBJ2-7,CASSDPRGHLNSYEQYF,TGTGCCAGCAGTGACCCGAGGGGACACCTAAACTCCTACGAGCAGTACTTC
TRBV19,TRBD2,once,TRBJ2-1,CASSPRTSGGAGYEQFF,TGTGCCAGTAGTCCACGGACTAGCGGGGGGGCCGGGTATGAGCAGTTCTTC
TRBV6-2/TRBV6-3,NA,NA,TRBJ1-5,CASSAPPQPQHF,TGTGCCAGCAGCGCACCACCTCAGCCCCAGCATTTT
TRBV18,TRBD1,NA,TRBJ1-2,CASSPTGGGYTF,TGTGCCAGCTCACCGACAGGGGGAGGCTACACCTTC
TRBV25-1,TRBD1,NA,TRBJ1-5,CASRKGQGAQHF,TGTGCCAGCAGGAAAGGGCAGGGGGCCCAGCATTTT